This is a list of T cell receptor beta chains from one sample in a study of shared clonotypes between healthy human individuals. TCRdb keeps only in-frame clones here, not all; method: immunoSEQ multiplex PCR. The sample carries about 1.1 million clones, approximately 80% recorded once. Specimen: memory CD4+ T cells from PBMCs. All receptors derive from a man aged 18 to 30 in good health. Some clones in this sample may be carry-over from other donors' samples. CDR3s include the opening cysteine and the closing phenylalanine or tryptophan. D genes are given only for firm matches. The size entry is marked missing in some rows and otherwise reads once, few, many or a size class.

cdr3_aa	cdr3_nt	d_call	v_call	j_call	clone_size
CASSLDPAGRNTGELFF	TGCGCCAGCAGCTTGGATCCAGCGGGAAGGAACACCGGGGAGCTGTTTTTT	TRBD2	TRBV5-1	TRBJ2-2	-
CASRTPGLEQFF	TGTGCCAGCAGGACGCCGGGACTAGAGCAGTTCTTC	TRBD2	TRBV28	TRBJ2-1	-
CASSSPGTSRYEQYF	TGTGCCAGCAGCAGCCCCGGGACTAGCCGTTACGAGCAGTACTTC	TRBD2	TRBV5-6	TRBJ2-7	-
CASSPALGSGGYNEQFF	TGTGCCAGCTCACCCGCCCTGGGGAGCGGGGGGTACAATGAGCAGTTCTTC	TRBD2	TRBV18	TRBJ2-1	once
CATSSTGGGRPGEQYF	TGTGCCACCAGCAGTACAGGGGGCGGACGGCCGGGGGAGCAGTACTTC	TRBD1	TRBV15	TRBJ2-7	-
CASRGFRDQPQHF	TGTGCCAGCAGGGGTTTTCGGGATCAGCCCCAGCATTTT	-	TRBV2	TRBJ1-5	-
CASSPSKGDEPQHF	TGCGCCAGCAGCCCATCTAAGGGGGATGAGCCCCAGCATTTT	-	TRBV5-1	TRBJ1-5	few
CASSLGGISGRNEQYF	TGTGCCAGCAGCTTGGGAGGTATTAGCGGGAGAAACGAGCAGTACTTC	TRBD2	TRBV5-4	TRBJ2-7	-
CASSLTSGGDEQGGRKNTGELFF	TGTGCCAGCAGCTTAACTTCTGGGGGTGACGAACAGGGAGGGAGGAAGAACACCGGGGAGCTGTTTTTT	-	TRBV7-3	TRBJ2-2	-
CASSQDPRGNYGYTF	TGTGCCAGCAGCCAAGATCCTCGGGGTAACTATGGCTACACCTTC	-	TRBV4-2	TRBJ1-2	-
CASSLSLNQPQHF	TGTGCCAGCAGCTTATCCCTCAATCAGCCCCAGCATTTT	-	TRBV7-9	TRBJ1-5	-
CASSPSREHYEQFF	TGCGCCAGCAGCCCCTCGCGGGAGCATTATGAGCAGTTCTTC	TRBD2	TRBV4-3	TRBJ2-1	-
CASSESGRSGNTIYF	TGCGCCAGCAGTGAGTCCGGACGCTCTGGAAACACCATATATTTT	-	TRBV10-1	TRBJ1-3	few
CASSLEGTSAYNEQFF	TGTGCCAGCAGCTTAGAAGGGACTAGCGCATACAATGAGCAGTTCTTC	TRBD2	TRBV11-3	TRBJ2-1	-
CASSLLYQPQHF	TGTGCCAGCAGTTTACTTTATCAGCCCCAGCATTTT	-	TRBV28	TRBJ1-5	-
CASMEGGGQETQYF	TGTGCCAGTATGGAGGGGGGGGGCCAAGAGACCCAGTACTTC	-	TRBV19	TRBJ2-5	-
CASSVTGQGGETQYF	TGTGCCAGCAGTGTAACGGGACAGGGGGGAGAGACCCAGTACTTC	TRBD1	TRBV2	TRBJ2-5	-
CASSVGTGNYNEQFF	TGTGCCAGCAGCGTAGGGACAGGGAACTACAATGAGCAGTTCTTC	TRBD1	TRBV9	TRBJ2-1	-
CASSPGAGRGSYEQYF	TGTGCCAGCAGCCCAGGGGCGGGGCGAGGCTCCTACGAGCAGTACTTC	-	TRBV5-4	TRBJ2-7	few
CASSRGGGYTF	TGTGCCAGCAGCCGTGGGGGAGGCTACACCTTC	-	TRBV5-6	TRBJ1-2	-
CASMNGGNEQFF	TGTGCCAGCATGAACGGGGGTAATGAGCAGTTCTTC	-	TRBV27	TRBJ2-1	-
CSGGEGYNQPQHF	TGCAGCGGGGGTGAGGGCTACAATCAGCCCCAGCATTTT	-	TRBV29-1	TRBJ1-5	few
CASSLDPGGYEQYF	TGCGCCAGCAGCTTGGACCCGGGAGGCTACGAGCAGTACTTC	TRBD2	TRBV5-1	TRBJ2-7	many
CASSTIDSTRTQYF	TGTGCCAGCAGTACTATCGACAGCACAAGGACGCAGTATTTT	-	TRBV6-1	TRBJ2-3	few
CASSQQANTEAFF	TGTGCCAGCTCCCAGCAGGCGAACACTGAAGCTTTCTTT	-	TRBV18	TRBJ1-1	once
CASTHGRGNSGNTIYF	TGTGCCAGCACCCACGGACGAGGAAACTCTGGAAACACCATATATTTT	-	TRBV9	TRBJ1-3	once
CASSVGRGGGGYTF	TGTGCCAGCAGCGTAGGGAGGGGCGGCGGTGGCTACACCTTC	-	TRBV9	TRBJ1-2	-
CASSFRSGRVEQYF	TGTGCCAGCAGTTTTCGTAGCGGGAGGGTCGAGCAGTACTTC	TRBD2	TRBV6-5	TRBJ2-7	-
CSARGSGEQFF	TGCAGTGCTAGAGGTTCGGGTGAGCAGTTCTTC	-	TRBV20-1	TRBJ2-1	few
CAWRLAGGLVGELFF	TGTGCCTGGAGGCTAGCGGGAGGCTTGGTCGGGGAGCTGTTTTTT	TRBD2	TRBV30	TRBJ2-2	once
CASSLTGGNWYEQYF	TGTGCCAGCAGCCTAACAGGGGGCAACTGGTACGAGCAGTACTTC	TRBD1	TRBV7-2	TRBJ2-7	-
CASSKTFGVNTGELFF	TGTGCCAGCAGCAAGACCTTCGGGGTTAACACCGGGGAGCTGTTTTTT	-	TRBV9	TRBJ2-2	-
CASSESAWLQETQYF	TGCGCCAGCAGTGAGAGTGCGTGGCTCCAAGAGACCCAGTACTTC	-	TRBV10-2	TRBJ2-5	-
CASSDRRTFNYGYTF	TGTGCCAGCAGTGACCGAAGGACCTTTAACTATGGCTACACCTTC	-	TRBV7-8	TRBJ1-2	once
CASRGTALGNQPQHF	TGTGCCAGCAGGGGGACGGCCCTTGGCAATCAGCCCCAGCATTTT	-	TRBV2	TRBJ1-5	-
CTSCPGTLINYEQYF	TGCACCAGCTGCCCCGGGACATTGATCAACTACGAGCAGTACTTC	-	TRBV1	TRBJ2-7	-
CASSLTVGNEQFF	TGTGCCAGCAGCTTAACGGTAGGGAATGAGCAGTTCTTC	-	TRBV7-3	TRBJ2-1	-
CSARADTQYF	TGCAGTGCTAGGGCTGATACGCAGTATTTT	-	TRBV20-1	TRBJ2-3	once
CASSPRDRATGELFF	TGTGCCAGCTCACCACGGGACAGGGCCACCGGGGAGCTGTTTTTT	TRBD1	TRBV18	TRBJ2-2	-
CASSSLSGGIQETQYF	TGTGCCAGCAGCTCCCTTTCGGGGGGCATTCAAGAGACCCAGTACTTC	-	TRBV5-6	TRBJ2-5	-
CASSLVGLVTDTQYF	TGCGCCAGCAGCTTGGTGGGACTAGTGACAGATACGCAGTATTTT	TRBD2	TRBV5-1	TRBJ2-3	-
CATSRAGTGINF	TGTGCCACCAGCCGGGCCGGGACAGGGATCAACTTC	TRBD1	TRBV15	TRBJ2-7	-